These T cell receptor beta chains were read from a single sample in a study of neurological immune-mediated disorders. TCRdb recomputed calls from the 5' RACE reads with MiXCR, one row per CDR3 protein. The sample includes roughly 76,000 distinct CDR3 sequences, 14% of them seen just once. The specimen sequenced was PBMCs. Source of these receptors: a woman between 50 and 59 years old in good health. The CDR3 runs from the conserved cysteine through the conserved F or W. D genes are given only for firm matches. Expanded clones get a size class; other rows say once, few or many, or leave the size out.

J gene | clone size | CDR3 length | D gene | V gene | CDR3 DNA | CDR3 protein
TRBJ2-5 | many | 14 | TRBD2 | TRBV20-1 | TGCAGTGCTAGATCTAGCGGGTCTTATGGGACCCAGTACTTC | CSARSSGSYGTQYF
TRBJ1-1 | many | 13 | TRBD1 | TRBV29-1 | TGCAGCGCAGACAGGGGGTGGGTCACTGAAGCTTTCTTT | CSADRGWVTEAFF
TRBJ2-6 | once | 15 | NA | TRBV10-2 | TGCGCCACCAAAGTTGGGAACTCTGGGGCCAACGTCCTTACTTTC | CATKVGNSGANVLTF
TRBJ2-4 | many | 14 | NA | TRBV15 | TGTGCCACCAGCAGGGGGATACAGGGAAACATTCAGTACTTC | CATSRGIQGNIQYF
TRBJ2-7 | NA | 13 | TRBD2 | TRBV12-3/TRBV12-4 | TGTGCCAGCAGTTTTGGGACTAGGTACGAGCAGTACTTC | CASSFGTRYEQYF
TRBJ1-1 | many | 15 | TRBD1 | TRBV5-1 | TGCGCCAGCAGCGAACGACTAGGACAGGAGGCTCAAGCTTTCTTT | CASSERLGQEAQAFF
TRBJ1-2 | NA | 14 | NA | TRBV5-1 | TGCGCCAGCAGCCTGAAGGGCACAAACTATGGCTACACCTTC | CASSLKGTNYGYTF
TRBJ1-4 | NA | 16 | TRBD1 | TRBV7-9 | TGTGCCAGCAGCAAACGGACAGGGAGAAACCTGGAAAAACTGTTTTTT | CASSKRTGRNLEKLFF
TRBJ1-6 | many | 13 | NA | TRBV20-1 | TGCAGTGCTACGCGGGAGACCGCGTCACCCCTCCACTTT | CSATRETASPLHF
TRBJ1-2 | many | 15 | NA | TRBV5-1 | TGCGCCAGCAGCTTGGGAGGGGATTACAACTATGGCTACACCTTC | CASSLGGDYNYGYTF
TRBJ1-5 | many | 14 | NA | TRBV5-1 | TGCGCCAGCAGCTGGGGAGGGGGAAATCAGCCCCAGCATTTT | CASSWGGGNQPQHF
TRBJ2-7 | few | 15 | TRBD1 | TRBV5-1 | TGCGCCAGCAGCTCAAGGACAGGGGGGGCCTACGAGCAGTACTTC | CASSSRTGGAYEQYF
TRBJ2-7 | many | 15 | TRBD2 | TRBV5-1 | TGCGCCAGCAGCTTGTTGGCGGGAGCGGCCTACGAGCAGTACTTC | CASSLLAGAAYEQYF
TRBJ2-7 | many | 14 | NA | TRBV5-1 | TGCGCCAGCAGCTTGGAAGTAACTACCCACGAGCAGTACTTC | CASSLEVTTHEQYF
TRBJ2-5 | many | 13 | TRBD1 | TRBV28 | TGTGCCAGCAGTTCGGGACAGCAAGAGACCCAGTACTTC | CASSSGQQETQYF
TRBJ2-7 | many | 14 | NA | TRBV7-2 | TGTGCCAGCAGCTTCCCGGGCAGCGCCTACGAGCAGTACTTC | CASSFPGSAYEQYF
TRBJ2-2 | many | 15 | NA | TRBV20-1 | TGCAGTGCTCGCAAGGGGGGTCAGCAAGGCGGGGAGCTGTTTTTT | CSARKGGQQGGELFF
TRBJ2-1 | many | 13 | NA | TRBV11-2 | TGTGCCAGCAGCGGGGGACAACACAATGAGCAGTTCTTC | CASSGGQHNEQFF
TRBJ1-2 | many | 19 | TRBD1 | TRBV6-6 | TGTGCCAGCAGTTACTCGCGACGACAGGGGGCTCATGGGGACTATGGCTACACCTTC | CASSYSRRQGAHGDYGYTF